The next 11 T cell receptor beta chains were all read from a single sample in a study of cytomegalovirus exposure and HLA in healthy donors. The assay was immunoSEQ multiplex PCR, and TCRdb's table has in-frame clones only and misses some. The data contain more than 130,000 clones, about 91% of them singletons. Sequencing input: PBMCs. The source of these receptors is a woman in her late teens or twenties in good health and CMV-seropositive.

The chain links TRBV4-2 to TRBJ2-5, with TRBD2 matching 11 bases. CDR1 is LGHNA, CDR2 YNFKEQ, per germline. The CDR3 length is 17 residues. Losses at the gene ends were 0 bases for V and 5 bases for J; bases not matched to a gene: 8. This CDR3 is CASSQELAGDLGETQYF. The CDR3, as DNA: TGTGCCAGCAGCCAAGAACTAGCGGGGGACCTAGGGGAGACCCAGTACTTC.

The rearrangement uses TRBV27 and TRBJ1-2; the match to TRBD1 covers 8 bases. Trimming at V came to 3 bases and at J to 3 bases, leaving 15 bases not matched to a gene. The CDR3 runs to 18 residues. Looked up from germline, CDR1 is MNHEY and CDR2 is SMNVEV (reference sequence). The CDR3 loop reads CASSFGGFKTGEDYGYTF. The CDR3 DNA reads TGTGCCAGCAGTTTCGGAGGCTTCAAGACAGGGGAAGACTATGGCTACACCTTC.

DNA for the CDR3: TGTGCCAGCAGCCCCTCCTGGGGGGGGTACGAGCAGTACTTC. It is translated as CASSPSWGGYEQYF. The rearrangement joins TRBV9 to TRBJ2-7; 7 bases fit TRBD2. CDR3 length: 14 amino acids. The V and J ends lost 4 bases and 4 bases, in that order; junction bases with no gene match: 8. Germline-derived CDR1 and CDR2 are SGDLS and YYNGEE.

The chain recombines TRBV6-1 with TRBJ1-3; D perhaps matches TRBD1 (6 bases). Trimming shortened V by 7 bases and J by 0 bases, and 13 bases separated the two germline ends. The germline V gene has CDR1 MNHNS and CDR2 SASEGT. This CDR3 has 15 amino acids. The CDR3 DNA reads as TGTGCCAGCACCGAAACAGGGTTCTCTGGAAACACCATATATTTT. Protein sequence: CASTETGFSGNTIYF.

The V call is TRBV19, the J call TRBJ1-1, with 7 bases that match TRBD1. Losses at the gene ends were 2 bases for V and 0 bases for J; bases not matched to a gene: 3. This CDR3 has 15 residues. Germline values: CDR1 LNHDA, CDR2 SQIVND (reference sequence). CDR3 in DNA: TGTGCCAGTAGTATATCGACAGGGTTGAACACTGAAGCTTTCTTT. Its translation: CASSISTGLNTEAFF.

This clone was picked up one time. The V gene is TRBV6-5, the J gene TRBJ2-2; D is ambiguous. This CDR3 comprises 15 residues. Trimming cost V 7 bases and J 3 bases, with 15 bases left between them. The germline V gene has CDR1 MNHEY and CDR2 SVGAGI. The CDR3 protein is CASTRSGLDTGELFF. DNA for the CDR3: TGTGCCAGCACACGATCCGGGTTGGACACCGGGGAGCTGTTTTTT.

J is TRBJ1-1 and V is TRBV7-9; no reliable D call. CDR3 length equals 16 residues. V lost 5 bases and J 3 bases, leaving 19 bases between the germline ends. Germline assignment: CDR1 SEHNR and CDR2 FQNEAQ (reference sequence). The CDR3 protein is CASSPMNGLRDTEAFF. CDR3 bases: TGTGCCAGCAGCCCGATGAATGGGCTGAGGGACACTGAAGCTTTCTTT.

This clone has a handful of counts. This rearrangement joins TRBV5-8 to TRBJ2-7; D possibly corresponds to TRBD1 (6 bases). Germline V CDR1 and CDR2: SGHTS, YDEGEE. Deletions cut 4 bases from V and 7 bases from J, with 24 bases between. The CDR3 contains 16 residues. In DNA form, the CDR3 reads TGTGCCAGCAGCCCCGGGATTCGAGTAGGGGGAACAGAGCAGTACTTC. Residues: CASSPGIRVGGTEQYF.

The CDR3 region has the DNA TGCGCCAGCAGCTCCGGACAGGAAACGTCTGAAGCTTTCTTT. This translates into CASSSGQETSEAFF. The V and J genes are TRBV5-1 and TRBJ1-1; 7 bases align to TRBD1. V gave up 3 bases and J gave up 6 bases; unmatched junction bases: 8. The germline V gene encodes CDR1 SGHRS and CDR2 YFSETQ. The CDR3 length is 14 residues.

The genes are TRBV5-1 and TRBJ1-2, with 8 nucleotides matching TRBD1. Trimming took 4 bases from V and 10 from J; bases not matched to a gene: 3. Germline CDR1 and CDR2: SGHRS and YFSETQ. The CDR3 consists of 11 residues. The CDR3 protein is CASSQGQDYTF. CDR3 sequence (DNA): TGCGCCAGCAGCCAGGGACAGGACTACACCTTC.

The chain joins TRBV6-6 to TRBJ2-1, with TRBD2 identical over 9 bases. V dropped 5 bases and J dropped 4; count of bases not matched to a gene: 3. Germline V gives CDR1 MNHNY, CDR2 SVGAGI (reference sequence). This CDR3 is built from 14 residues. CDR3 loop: CASSATSGYNEQFF. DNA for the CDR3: TGTGCCAGCAGTGCCACTAGCGGGTACAATGAGCAGTTCTTC.